This note documents a single TCR beta chain sequence. The data were taken from a study of blood T cell repertoires in COVID-19. Overall study context: Both acute and convalescent COVID-19 samples were obtained from the United States, Italy and Spain. In each case, the material was cDNA or gDNA derived from T cells, B-cell-depleted T cells, or PBMCs.

Per the original methods: Amplified reference gene primers provided the basis for estimating nucleated cell counts. TCRdb's copy holds only in-frame clones and misses some; the assay was immunoSEQ multiplex PCR. V, J and clone size derive from that table, while D and trimming were established from the DNA sequence. The data contain 95,000 to 120,000 clones, over 75% of them singletons. The V end was cut by 2 bases, the J end by 0 bases, with 8 bases between. From germline, CDR1 is KGHSH and CDR2 LQKENI. This CDR3 comprises 14 residues. V gene TRBV18 combines with J gene TRBJ2-7, with D unclear. The receptor comes from a human donor in a cohort sampled during active COVID-19. Sequenced: peripheral blood. The CDR3 bases are TGTGCCAGCTCACCAGGAGTTAGCTCCTACGAGCAGTACTTC. Translated: CASSPGVSSYEQYF.